These 22 T cell receptor beta chains were all obtained from the same sample, sequenced in a study of blood T cells in healthy people across ages. Next came a second PCR, run for 7 to 11 cycles, which used a sample-barcoded 5' primer along with a J-beta primer mix. Each CDR3 protein is one row after TCRdb ran MiXCR on the 5' RACE reads. The sample holds 700,000 to 900,000 distinct CDR3 sequences, 53% seen once. The sequenced material came from blood. The receptors originated from an older man in good health.

This chain links TRBV12-3 or TRBV12-4 with TRBJ2-1; TRBD2 matches at 7 bases. The CDR3 extends over 13 amino acids. Germline trimming cut 2 bases from V and 6 bases from J; bases unmatched to any gene: 1. The CDR3 region has the DNA TGTGCCAGCAGTTTACGGGGGGTCAATGAGCAGTTCTTC. This gives the protein CASSLRGVNEQFF.

The gene calls are TRBV20-1 and TRBJ1-6; D remains ambiguous. The V gene lost 6 bases and the J gene lost 9 bases, with 15 bases spanning the gap. The CDR3 sequence is 13 residues long. Germline V gene lookup returns CDR1 DFQATT and CDR2 SNEGSKA (reference sequence). The CDR3 region is CSAWTVLASPLHF. Written as DNA, the CDR3 is TGCAGTGCCTGGACCGTTCTTGCTTCACCCCTCCACTTT.

In its sample, this clonotype was seen a few times. The gene calls are TRBV29-1 and TRBJ2-7, with D tentatively TRBD1 or TRBD2 (5 bases each). CDR1 SQVTM and CDR2 ANQGSEA come from the germline V gene. V dropped 4 bases and J dropped 0 bases, with 13 bases sitting between them. The CDR3 loop spans 14 amino acids. The CDR3 sequence is CSVVRGVSSYEQYF. Here the CDR3 DNA reads TGCAGCGTTGTGAGGGGCGTAAGCTCCTACGAGCAGTACTTC.

This clonotype was seen a handful of times. J is TRBJ2-3 and V is TRBV5-1, with TRBD1 matching 7 bases. CDR1 is SGHRS and CDR2 is YFSETQ in the germline V gene. V shed 0 bases and J 14 bases; nucleotides not matched to a gene: 15. This CDR3 region has 15 residues. The CDR3 loop reads CASSLEGASHRYAYF. CDR3 DNA sequence: TGCGCCAGCAGCTTGGAGGGGGCTTCGCACAGATACGCGTATTTT. Together with reference TRBV5-1 and TRBJ2-3, the CDR3 gives the full variable domain: KAGVTQTPRYLIKTRGQQVTLSCSPISGHRSVSWYQQTPGQGLQFLFEYFSETQRNKGNFPGRFSGRQFSNSRSEMNVSTLELGDSALYLCASSLEGASHRYAYFGPGTRLTVL.

V and J are TRBV20-1 and TRBJ2-3; D is perhaps TRBD2 (7 bases). The CDR3 has 15 residues. Germline CDR1 DFQATT, CDR2 SNEGSKA (reference sequence). The ends were cut back, 1 base at V and 14 bases at J, with 25 bases in the middle. The CDR3 coding sequence is TGCAGTGCTAGAGGCCAGGGGAGGGTGGCGGAATACGCGTATTTT. Translation: CSARGQGRVAEYAYF.

This sequence joins TRBV29-1 and TRBJ2-7; D is perhaps TRBD2 (5 bases). The CDR3 loop spans 13 amino acids. Per the germline V gene, CDR1 is SQVTM and CDR2 is ANQGSEA. Trimming shortened V by 4 bases and J by 7 bases, and 17 bases separated the two germline ends. The chain's CDR3 is CSVGESRNGEQYF. CDR3 coding DNA: TGCAGCGTTGGGGAGAGCCGGAACGGAGAGCAGTACTTC.

The chain has TRBV6-5 and TRBJ2-1, with 11 bases lining up with TRBD2. V dropped 7 bases and J dropped 6; count of bases not matched to a gene: 8. The CDR3 is 15 residues long. Germline loops: CDR1 MNHEY, CDR2 SVGAGI. The CDR3 sequence is CASTTGTSGVNEQFF. The CDR3 bases are TGTGCCAGCACTACCGGGACTAGCGGCGTCAATGAGCAGTTCTTC.

V usage is TRBV7-9 and J usage is TRBJ2-1; 9 bases are shared with TRBD1. Per germline, CDR1 SEHNR and CDR2 FQNEAQ (reference sequence). The CDR3 sequence is 13 residues long. After removal of 1 base from V and 14 bases from J, the junction contained 6 bases not matched to a gene. This chain's CDR3 is CASSLVVTGGEFF. The CDR3 DNA follows: TGTGCCAGCAGCTTAGTTGTGACAGGGGGGGAGTTCTTC. The full variable domain, in which reference TRBV7-9 and TRBJ2-1 provide the parts outside the CDR3, is DTGVSQNPRHKITKRGQNVTFRCDPISEHNRLYWYRQTLGQGPEFLTYFQNEAQLEKSRLLSDRFSAERPKGSFSTLEIQRTEQGDSAMYLCASSLVVTGGEFFGPGTRLTVL.

The rearrangement links TRBV7-2 to TRBJ2-5, with 11 nucleotides matching TRBD1. This CDR3 has 13 amino acids. Germline V gene sequence: CDR1 SGHTA, CDR2 FQGNSA. Trimming cost V 5 bases and J 11 bases; bases outside gene matches: 7. CDR3 nucleotide sequence: TGTGCCAGCAGCGTAGTCGGGGACAGGGGGCAGTACTTC. This translates into CASSVVGDRGQYF.

This chain connects TRBV20-1 to TRBJ2-5; 7 nucleotides align to TRBD2. The CDR3 is made up of 14 amino acids. Germline CDR1 is DFQATT and CDR2 is SNEGSKA (reference sequence). Trimming removed 5 bases from V and 11 bases from J; junction bases left unmatched: 17. CDR3 sequence: CSAPPGLPYNEQYF. The DNA for the CDR3 is TGCAGTGCTCCTCCGGGACTACCCTACAATGAGCAGTACTTC.

J is TRBJ2-2 and V is TRBV4-2; D may be TRBD2 (5 bases). This CDR3 is 14 amino acids long. CDR1 and CDR2 from the germline V gene are LGHNA and YNFKEQ. V lost 0 bases and J lost 8, with 10 bases in between. The CDR3 reads CASSQDLLAGELFF. The CDR3 DNA reads as TGTGCCAGCAGCCAAGATCTGCTAGCAGGGGAGCTGTTTTTT.

The gene calls are TRBV12-3 or TRBV12-4 and TRBJ2-7; D gene unclear. Trimming stripped 2 bases from V and 3 bases from J, with 8 bases between. The CDR3 loop spans 13 amino acids. CDR3 in amino acids: CASSLTPYYEQYF. The CDR3 DNA follows: TGTGCCAGCAGTTTAACACCATACTACGAGCAGTACTTC.

The chain has TRBV5-1 and TRBJ1-2; TRBD1 agrees at 9 bases. The trim removed 4 bases at V and 2 bases at J, leaving 9 bases unmatched. CDR3 length equals 16 residues. Per the germline V gene, CDR1 is SGHRS and CDR2 is YFSETQ. The CDR3 DNA sequence: TGCGCCAGCAGCGCCTCAGCCGGGACAGGGAACTATGGCTACACCTTC. Encoded protein: CASSASAGTGNYGYTF.

The gene calls are TRBV24-1 and TRBJ2-1; 7 positions match TRBD2. V was pared by 2 bases and J by 3 bases, with 6 bases of the junction left unmatched. Germline loops: CDR1 KGHDR, CDR2 SFDVKD. This CDR3 spans 16 amino acids. The CDR3 here is CATSDSTSVYYNEQFF. DNA of the CDR3: TGTGCCACCAGTGATTCCACTAGCGTGTACTACAATGAGCAGTTCTTC.

This clonotype turned up a few times. The V call is TRBV12-3 or TRBV12-4, the J call TRBJ2-7; D is ambiguous. The J call may be faulty, since TRBJ2-4 better matches the DNA end. CDR3 size: 12 residues. The CDR3 loop is CASSLKADIQYF. The CDR3 DNA is TGTGCCAGCAGTTTAAAGGCGGACATTCAGTACTTC.

The V call is TRBV2, the J call TRBJ2-3; TRBD1 might be the D (7 bases). The CDR3 has 14 amino acids. V was trimmed by 10 bases and J by 4 bases, leaving 18 bases between them. Per the germline V gene, CDR1 is SNHLY and CDR2 is FYNNEI. CDR3 coding DNA: TGTGCCATCAGGGGGGATCAGTCTCCAGATACGCAGTATTTT. This translates into CAIRGDQSPDTQYF.

This clonotype turned up a few times. The chain employs TRBV27 and TRBJ1-5; D not resolved. Germline values: CDR1 MNHEY, CDR2 SMNVEV (reference sequence). The ends were cut back, 6 bases at V and 0 bases at J, with 12 bases in the middle. The CDR3 runs to 15 residues. The CDR3 sequence: CASRILGDSNQPQHF. CDR3 nucleotides: TGTGCCAGCAGGATACTGGGCGATAGCAATCAGCCCCAGCATTTT.

The genes are TRBV9 and TRBJ2-7; D tentatively fits TRBD1 or TRBD2 (5 bases each). This CDR3 has 14 amino acids. Trimming removed 4 bases at V and 4 bases at J, with 15 bases between. Looked up from germline, CDR1 is SGDLS and CDR2 is YYNGEE. In DNA, the CDR3 is TGTGCCAGCAGCTTTAGCCCCGGGGCTTACGAGCAGTACTTC. Residues: CASSFSPGAYEQYF.

This clonotype appeared a single time. The chain couples TRBV4-2 to TRBJ2-1; 15 bases line up with TRBD2. This CDR3 spans 18 amino acids. CDR1 is LGHNA, CDR2 YNFKEQ, per germline. Trimming at V came to 4 bases and at J to 3 bases, leaving 7 bases not matched to a gene. The DNA for the CDR3 is TGTGCCAGCAGCCCGGGACTAGCGGGAGGTATAAACTACAATGAGCAGTTCTTC. It yields the protein CASSPGLAGGINYNEQFF.

The CDR3 DNA is TGTGCCAGTAGGGTGGGACAGATCTACAATGAGCAGTTCTTC. Amino acids: CASRVGQIYNEQFF. This chain links TRBV12-3 or TRBV12-4 with TRBJ2-1; 7 bases map to TRBD1. The V segment lost 9 bases and the J segment 3 bases; nucleotides outside the gene matches: 8. The CDR3 has 14 residues.

The gene calls are TRBV14 and TRBJ1-6; D not resolved. From germline, CDR1 is SGHDN and CDR2 FVKESK. This CDR3 has 14 amino acids. Deletions cut 1 base from V and 2 bases from J, with 3 bases between. The CDR3 loop reads CASSQAPYNSPLHF. In DNA form, the CDR3 reads TGTGCCAGCAGCCAAGCCCCCTATAATTCACCCCTCCACTTT.

The V gene is TRBV9, the J gene TRBJ2-7, with 7 positions matching TRBD1. With 0 bases clipped from V and 6 bases from J, the junction kept 3 bases outside the gene matches. CDR1 and CDR2 (germline): SGDLS, YYNGEE. CDR3 size: 13 residues. As DNA, the CDR3 is TGTGCCAGCAGCGTAGGAGGGACAGTCGAGCAGTACTTC. As protein: CASSVGGTVEQYF. Variable domain in full (rest from reference TRBV9 and TRBJ2-7): DSGVTQTPKHLITATGQRVTLRCSPRSGDLSVYWYQQSLDQGLQFLIQYYNGEERAKGNILERFSAQQFPDLHSELNLSSLELGDSALYFCASSVGGTVEQYFGPGTRLTVT.